This T cell receptor beta chain was obtained from a study of T cells in narcolepsy. Data came from immunoSEQ multiplex PCR; TCRdb stores just in-frame clones and leaves some out. The profile shows around 25,000 clones, around 83% of them singletons. The table lists this clone with a count of one. Trimming shortened V by 5 bases and J by 3 bases, and 13 bases separated the two germline ends. From germline, CDR1 is SGHRS and CDR2 YFSETQ. This CDR3 region has 14 residues. The sequenced material came from CD45RA- memory CD4+ T cells from PBMCs. This clonotype originated in a human donor with narcolepsy. The rearrangement uses TRBV5-1 and TRBJ2-3; no definite D call. The DNA for the CDR3 is TGCGCCAGCAGTAGCTCCGACCCAACAGATACGCAGTATTTT. Translated: CASSSSDPTDTQYF.